This TCR beta chain was recovered during a study of OX40 agonist ivuxolimab in advanced cancers. About the study: Partial responses, seen in three patients, involved one hepatocellular carcinoma and two cutaneous melanomas. General observations from the study: In CD8+ T cells, expanded clones were on average more numerous than in CD4+.

Sequenced by immunoSEQ multiplex PCR; TCRdb stores in-frame clones only, minus some. The top ten hold about 5.5% of the sample, which has 75,000 to 100,000 clones, roughly four fifths seen once. The germline V gene encodes CDR1 MNHNY and CDR2 SVGAGI (reference sequence). Losses at the gene ends were 6 bases for V and 4 bases for J; bases not matched to a gene: 7. There are 14 residues in the CDR3. Turning to this clone: As yet, its antigen is unknown.

This chain connects TRBV6-6 to TRBJ2-7, with 9 bases lining up with TRBD1. This material consisted of CD4+ or CD8+ T cells sorted from blood, taken in a trial of the OX40 agonist ivuxolimab. This sequence originates from an adult with an advanced solid tumor such as melanoma, head and neck, liver or kidney cancer. The CDR3 DNA reads TGTGCCAGCAGCCAACAGGGGGCGGGGTACGAGCAGTACTTC. Amino acid sequence: CASSQQGAGYEQYF.